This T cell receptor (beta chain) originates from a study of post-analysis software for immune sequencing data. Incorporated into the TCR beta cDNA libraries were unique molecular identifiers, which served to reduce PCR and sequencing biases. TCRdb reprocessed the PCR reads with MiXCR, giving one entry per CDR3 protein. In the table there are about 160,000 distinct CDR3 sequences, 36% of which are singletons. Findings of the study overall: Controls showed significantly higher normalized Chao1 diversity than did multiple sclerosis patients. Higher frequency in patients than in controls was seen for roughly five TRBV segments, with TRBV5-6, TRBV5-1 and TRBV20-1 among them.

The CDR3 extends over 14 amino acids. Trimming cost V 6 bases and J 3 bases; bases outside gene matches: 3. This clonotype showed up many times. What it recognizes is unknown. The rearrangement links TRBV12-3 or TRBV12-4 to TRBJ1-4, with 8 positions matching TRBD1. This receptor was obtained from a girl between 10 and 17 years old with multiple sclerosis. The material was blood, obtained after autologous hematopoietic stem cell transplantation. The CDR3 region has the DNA TGTGCCAGCAGCGAGACAGGGGCTAATGAAAAACTGTTTTTT. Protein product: CASSETGANEKLFF.